The present T cell receptor (beta chain) was sequenced within a study of CD8 T cells in ankylosing spondylitis. General study results and limits: In ankylosing spondylitis blood, a motif of eight highly homologous TCR beta variants appeared characteristic. In the blood and synovial fluid of reactive arthritis, some motif variants had been previously reported. Those disease-linked clones were CD8+; they were also relatively rare in peripheral blood.

Germline-derived CDR1 and CDR2 are SGDLS and YYNGEE. This CDR3 region has 15 residues. With 0 bases clipped from V and 6 bases from J, the junction kept 8 bases outside the gene matches. This clonotype was found many times. Its antigen is currently unknown. 5'-RACE, quantitative and with molecular barcodes, yielded the TCR beta libraries. A single record per CDR3 protein comes from TCRdb applying MiXCR to the 5' RACE reads. The table records under 250,000 distinct CDR3 sequences, roughly 6.6% of them present only once. The sample comprised blood, either unsorted or a sorted T cell fraction (not recorded which). V gene TRBV9 combines with J gene TRBJ1-1; 7 bases match TRBD1. The sequence came from a male donor with ankylosing spondylitis. The CDR3 is CASSVGRGLGSEAFF. For the CDR3, the DNA is TGTGCCAGCAGCGTAGGGAGGGGGCTCGGTTCTGAAGCTTTCTTT.